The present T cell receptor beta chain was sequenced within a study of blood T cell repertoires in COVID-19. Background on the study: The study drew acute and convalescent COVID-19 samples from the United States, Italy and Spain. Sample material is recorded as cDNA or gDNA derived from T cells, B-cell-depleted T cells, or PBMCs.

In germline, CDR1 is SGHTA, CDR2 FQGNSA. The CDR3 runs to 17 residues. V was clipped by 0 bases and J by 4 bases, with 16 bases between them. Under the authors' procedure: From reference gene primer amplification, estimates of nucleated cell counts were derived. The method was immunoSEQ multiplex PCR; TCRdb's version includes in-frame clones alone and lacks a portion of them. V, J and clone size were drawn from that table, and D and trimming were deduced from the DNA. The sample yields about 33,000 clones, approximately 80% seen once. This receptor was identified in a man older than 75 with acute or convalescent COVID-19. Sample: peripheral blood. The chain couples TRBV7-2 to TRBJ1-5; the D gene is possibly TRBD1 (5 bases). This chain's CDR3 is CASSLAGLGQTNQPQHF. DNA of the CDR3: TGTGCCAGCAGCTTAGCGGGTTTAGGACAAACTAATCAGCCCCAGCATTTT.